Detailed here is one T cell receptor (beta chain). Germline-derived CDR1 and CDR2 are MGHRA and YSYEKL. With V trimmed by 2 bases and J by 8 bases, 2 bases remained unmatched. The CDR3 is 13 residues long. Under the authors' procedure: The assay estimated nucleated cells by amplifying reference gene primers. Sequencing used immunoSEQ multiplex PCR; TCRdb keeps in-frame clones, though not all of them. Clone size and V and J calls were adopted from that table, with D and trimming inferred from the DNA. This table has about 94,000 clones, 84% appearing once. The sample originates from a study of blood T cell repertoires in COVID-19. On the study more broadly: Acute and convalescent COVID-19 specimens originated in the United States, Italy and Spain. Nucleic acid was either cDNA or gDNA, and it came from T cells, B-cell-depleted T cells, or PBMCs.

The chain couples TRBV4-1 to TRBJ1-4; 7 bases map to TRBD1. Sequencing was done on a sample of peripheral blood. The receptor comes from a man between 60 and 75 years old with acute or convalescent COVID-19. The chain's CDR3 is CASSQSRGEKLFF. In DNA, the CDR3 is TGCGCCAGCAGCCAATCCAGGGGGGAAAAACTGTTTTTT.